Shown below are 8 T cell receptor beta chains from a single sample sequenced in a study of early T cells in non-severe SARS-CoV-2 infection. TCRdb processed the 5' RACE reads anew with MiXCR; each CDR3 protein has one entry. The table records about 29,000 distinct CDR3 sequences, roughly 5.4% of them present only once. What was sequenced was whole blood. Source of these receptors: an adult who was a healthcare worker with PCR-confirmed SARS-CoV-2 infection or an uninfected control (not recorded which).

This clonotype was recorded at least ten times. The chain uses TRBV4-2 and TRBJ1-5; D remains unclear. With 1 base removed from V and 0 bases from J, the gap between germline ends came to 10 bases. The CDR3 runs to 16 residues. Germline V gives CDR1 LGHNA, CDR2 YNFKEQ. The CDR3: CASSQGADYSNQPQHF. As DNA, the CDR3 is TGTGCCAGCAGCCAAGGAGCAGATTATAGCAATCAGCCCCAGCATTTT.

This clonotype was observed at least ten times. The CDR3 spells CASSGLAGSYNEQFF. CDR3 in DNA: TGTGCCAGTAGTGGACTAGCGGGATCCTACAATGAGCAGTTCTTC. J is TRBJ2-1 and V is TRBV19, with TRBD2 matching over 12 bases. Germline V gene sequence: CDR1 LNHDA, CDR2 SQIVND (reference sequence). V lost 5 bases to trimming and J lost 1 base; unmatched junction nucleotides: 0. The CDR3 totals 15 residues.

This clonotype was counted many times. This chain joins TRBV7-2 and TRBJ1-2; 7 nucleotides match TRBD1. With 1 base clipped from V and 1 base from J, the junction kept 12 bases outside the gene matches. CDR1 and CDR2 from the germline V gene are SGHTA and FQGNSA. This CDR3 region has 18 residues. CDR3 coding DNA: TGTGCCAGCAGCTTAGTATCTTCTCTGGGACAGCTTAACTATGGCTACACCTTC. Residues: CASSLVSSLGQLNYGYTF.

This clonotype appeared many times. This chain joins TRBV4-1 and TRBJ2-7; 7 positions match TRBD2. CDR3 size: 14 residues. The V gene end was trimmed by 3 bases and the J gene end by 3 bases; junction bases not matched to a gene: 5. The germline gives CDR1 MGHRA, CDR2 YSYEKL. CDR3 DNA sequence: TGCGCCAGCAGCCACCCAGGGACTAACTACGAGCAGTACTTC. Translation: CASSHPGTNYEQYF.

This clonotype was counted ten times or more. The chain employs TRBV28 and TRBJ1-4; tentatively, D is TRBD1 (6 bases). This CDR3 is built from 15 residues. Germline V CDR1 and CDR2: MDHEN, SYDVKM. Trimming removed 4 bases from V and 8 bases from J, with 17 bases in between. In DNA form, the CDR3 reads TGTGCCAGCAGTTCCTGGGGGGGGGCTGGAGAAAAACTGTTTTTT. Protein sequence: CASSSWGGAGEKLFF.

In this sample, this clonotype turned up many times. The J gene is TRBJ1-6, the V gene TRBV20-1; TRBD1 is a possible D gene (6 bases). Per the germline V gene, CDR1 is DFQATT and CDR2 is SNEGSKA (reference sequence). V gave up 5 bases and J gave up 7 bases, with 12 bases separating them. The CDR3 length is 13 residues. The CDR3 loop is CSAPGGGNSPLHF. The CDR3 DNA reads TGCAGTGCTCCGGGAGGGGGGAATTCACCCCTCCACTTT.

This clonotype is termed medium-sized. In nucleotides, the CDR3 is TGTGCCAGTAGTACTCGATCTCCCAACAGGGCGTCCGGCAATCAGCCCCAGCATTTT. This codes for CASSTRSPNRASGNQPQHF. The V and J genes are TRBV19 and TRBJ1-5, with a weak D call TRBD1 (6 bases). Germline CDR1 LNHDA, CDR2 SQIVND (reference sequence). The CDR3 loop spans 19 amino acids. Trimming removed 4 bases at V and 2 bases at J, with 24 bases between. The full variable domain, completed using reference TRBV19 and TRBJ1-5, is DGGITQSPKYLFRKEGQNVTLSCEQNLNHDAMYWYRQDPGQGLRLIYYSQIVNDFQKGDIAEGYSVSREKKESFPLTVTSAQKNPTAFYLCASSTRSPNRASGNQPQHFGDGTRLSIL.

This clonotype was seen repeatedly, ten times or more. The chain is built from TRBV15 and TRBJ2-3; D gene ambiguous. The CDR3 totals 14 residues. Germline CDR1 is LNHNV and CDR2 is YYDKDF (reference sequence). Trimming shortened V by 5 bases and J by 0 bases, and 9 bases separated the two germline ends. The CDR3 DNA is TGTGCCACCAGCCCTCAAGCTAGCACAGATACGCAGTATTTT. Translation: CATSPQASTDTQYF. Full variable domain (rest looked up from reference TRBV15 and TRBJ2-3): DAMVIQNPRYQVTQFGKPVTLSCSQTLNHNVMYWYQQKSSQAPKLLFHYYDKDFNNEADTPDNFQSRRPNTSFCFLDIRSPGLGDTAMYLCATSPQASTDTQYFGPGTRLTVL.